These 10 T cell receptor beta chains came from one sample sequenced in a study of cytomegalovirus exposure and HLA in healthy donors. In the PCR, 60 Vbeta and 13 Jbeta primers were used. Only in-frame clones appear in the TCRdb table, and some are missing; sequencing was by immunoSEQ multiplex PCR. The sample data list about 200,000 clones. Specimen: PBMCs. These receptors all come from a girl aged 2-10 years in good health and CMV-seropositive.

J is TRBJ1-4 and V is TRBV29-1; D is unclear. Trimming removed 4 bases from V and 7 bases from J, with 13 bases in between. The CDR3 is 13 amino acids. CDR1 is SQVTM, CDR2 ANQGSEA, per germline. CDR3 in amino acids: CSVGLSGGEKLFF. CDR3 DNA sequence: TGCAGCGTTGGTTTATCGGGAGGTGAAAAACTGTTTTTT.

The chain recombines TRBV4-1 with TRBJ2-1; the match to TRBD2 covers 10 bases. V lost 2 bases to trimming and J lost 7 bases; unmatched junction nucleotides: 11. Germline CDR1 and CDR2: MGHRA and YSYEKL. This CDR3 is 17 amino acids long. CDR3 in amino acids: CASSQLDLAGVVNEQFF. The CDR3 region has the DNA TGCGCCAGCAGCCAACTTGATCTAGCGGGAGTAGTAAATGAGCAGTTCTTC.

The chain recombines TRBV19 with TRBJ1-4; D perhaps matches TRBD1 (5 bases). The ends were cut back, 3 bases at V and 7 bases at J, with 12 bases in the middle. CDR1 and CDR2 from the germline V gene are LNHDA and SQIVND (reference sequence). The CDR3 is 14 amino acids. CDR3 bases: TGTGCCAGTAGTATGTGGGGAAGGGGTGAAAAACTGTTTTTT. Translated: CASSMWGRGEKLFF.

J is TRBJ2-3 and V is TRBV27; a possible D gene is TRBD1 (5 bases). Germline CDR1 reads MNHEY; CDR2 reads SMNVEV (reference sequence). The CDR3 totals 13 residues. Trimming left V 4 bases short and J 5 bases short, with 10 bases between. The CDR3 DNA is TGTGCCAGCAGTTCCGACAGCCGAGATACGCAGTATTTT. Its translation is CASSSDSRDTQYF.

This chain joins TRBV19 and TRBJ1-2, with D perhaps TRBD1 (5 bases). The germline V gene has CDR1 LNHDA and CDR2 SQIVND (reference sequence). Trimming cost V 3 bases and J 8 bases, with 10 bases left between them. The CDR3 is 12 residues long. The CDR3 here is CASSISGYGYTF. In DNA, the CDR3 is TGTGCCAGTAGTATTTCAGGGTACGGCTACACCTTC.

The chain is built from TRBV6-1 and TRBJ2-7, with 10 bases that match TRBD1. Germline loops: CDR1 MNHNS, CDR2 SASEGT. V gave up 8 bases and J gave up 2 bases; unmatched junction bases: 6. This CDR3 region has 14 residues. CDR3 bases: TGTGCCAGCCCCACCGGGACAGGGGCCTACGAGCAGTACTTC. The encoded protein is CASPTGTGAYEQYF.

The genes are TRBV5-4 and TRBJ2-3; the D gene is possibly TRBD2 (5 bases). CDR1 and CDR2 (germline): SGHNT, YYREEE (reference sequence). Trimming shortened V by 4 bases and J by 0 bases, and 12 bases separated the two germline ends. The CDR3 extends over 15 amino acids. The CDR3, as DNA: TGTGCCAGCAGCACGTGGACTGCCAGCACAGATACGCAGTATTTT. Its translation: CASSTWTASTDTQYF.

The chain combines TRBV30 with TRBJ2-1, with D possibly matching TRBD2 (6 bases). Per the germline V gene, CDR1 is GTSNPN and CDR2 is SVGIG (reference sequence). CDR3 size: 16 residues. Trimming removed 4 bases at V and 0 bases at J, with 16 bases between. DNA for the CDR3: TGTGCCTGGAAAGGAGGGGTTAGGAGCTCCTACAATGAGCAGTTCTTC. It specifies CAWKGGVRSSYNEQFF.

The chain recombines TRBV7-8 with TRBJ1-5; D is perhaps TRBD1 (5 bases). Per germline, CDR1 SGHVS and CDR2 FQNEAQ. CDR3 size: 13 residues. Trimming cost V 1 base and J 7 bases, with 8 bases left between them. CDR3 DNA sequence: TGTGCCAGCAGCTTAGAGGGGATGCAGCCCCAGCATTTT. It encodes CASSLEGMQPQHF.

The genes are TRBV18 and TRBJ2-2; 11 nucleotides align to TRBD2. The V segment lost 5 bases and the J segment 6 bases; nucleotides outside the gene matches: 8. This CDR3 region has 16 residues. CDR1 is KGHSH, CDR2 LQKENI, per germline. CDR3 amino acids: CASSSTLAGEAGELFF. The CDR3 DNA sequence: TGTGCCAGCTCATCGACACTAGCGGGAGAGGCCGGGGAGCTGTTTTTT.